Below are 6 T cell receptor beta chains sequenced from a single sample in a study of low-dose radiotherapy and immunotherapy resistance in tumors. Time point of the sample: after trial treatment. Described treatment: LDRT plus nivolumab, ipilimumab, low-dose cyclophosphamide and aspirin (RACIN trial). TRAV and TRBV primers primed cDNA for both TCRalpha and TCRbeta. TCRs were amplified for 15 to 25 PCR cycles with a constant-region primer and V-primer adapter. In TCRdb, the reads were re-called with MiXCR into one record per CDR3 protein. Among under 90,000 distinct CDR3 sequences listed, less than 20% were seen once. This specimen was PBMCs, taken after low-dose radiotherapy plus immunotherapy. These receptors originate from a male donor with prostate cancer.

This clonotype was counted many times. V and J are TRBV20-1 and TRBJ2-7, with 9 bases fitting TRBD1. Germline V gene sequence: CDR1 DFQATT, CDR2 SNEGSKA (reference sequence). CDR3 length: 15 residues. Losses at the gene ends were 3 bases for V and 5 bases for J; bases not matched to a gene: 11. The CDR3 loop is CSARALQGADHEQYF. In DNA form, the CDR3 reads TGCAGTGCTAGGGCCCTACAGGGGGCGGACCACGAGCAGTACTTC.

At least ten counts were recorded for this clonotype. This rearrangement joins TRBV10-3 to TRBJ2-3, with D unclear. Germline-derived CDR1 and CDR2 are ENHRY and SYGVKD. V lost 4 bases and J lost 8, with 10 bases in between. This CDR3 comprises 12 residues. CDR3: CAISADDVTQYF. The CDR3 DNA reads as TGTGCCATCAGTGCGGACGACGTTACGCAGTATTTT.

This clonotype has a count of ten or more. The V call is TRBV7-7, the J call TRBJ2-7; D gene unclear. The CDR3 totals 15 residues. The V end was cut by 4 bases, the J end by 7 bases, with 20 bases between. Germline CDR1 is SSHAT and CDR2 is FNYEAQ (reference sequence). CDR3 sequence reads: CASSSGGPRNSEQYF. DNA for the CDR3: TGTGCCAGCAGCTCAGGTGGCCCTCGAAATTCGGAGCAGTACTTC.

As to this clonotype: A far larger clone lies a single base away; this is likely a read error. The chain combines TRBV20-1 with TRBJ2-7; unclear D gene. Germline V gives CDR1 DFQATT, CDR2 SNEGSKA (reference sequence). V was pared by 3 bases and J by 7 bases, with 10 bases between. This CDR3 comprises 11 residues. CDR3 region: CSASSGIEQYF. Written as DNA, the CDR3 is TGCAGTGCTAGTTCTGGAATTGAGCAGTACTTC.

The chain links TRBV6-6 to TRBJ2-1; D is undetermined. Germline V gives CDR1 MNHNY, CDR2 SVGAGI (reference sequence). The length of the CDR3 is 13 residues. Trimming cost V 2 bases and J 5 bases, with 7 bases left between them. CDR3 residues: CASSYGEDNEQFF. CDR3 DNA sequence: TGTGCCAGCAGTTACGGGGAAGACAATGAGCAGTTCTTC.

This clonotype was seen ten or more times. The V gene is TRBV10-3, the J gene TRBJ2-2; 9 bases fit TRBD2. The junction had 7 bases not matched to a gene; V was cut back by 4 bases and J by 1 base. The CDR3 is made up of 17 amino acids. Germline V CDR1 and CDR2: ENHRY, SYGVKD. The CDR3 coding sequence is TGTGCCATCAGTGGGAGTAGCGGGAGAGAGAACACCGGGGAGCTGTTTTTT. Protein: CAISGSSGRENTGELFF.